What follows are 27 T cell receptor beta chains derived from one specimen sequenced in a study of T cells in Graves' hyperthyroidism and ophthalmopathy. Amplification of TCR beta CDR3 regions used RNA as the template. Primed by the HTBI set, a first-round RT-PCR was run on the TCR CDR3. TCRdb re-analysed the multiplex PCR reads in MiXCR, keeping a single row per CDR3 protein. The sample yields roughly 500,000 distinct CDR3 sequences, 46% seen once. The sample consisted of peripheral blood or thyroid tissue (not recorded which). Every receptor here comes from an adult woman with Graves' disease, either hyperthyroidism or ophthalmopathy (not recorded which).

The V call is TRBV7-3, the J call TRBJ1-6; D perhaps matches TRBD1 (6 bases). Per the germline V gene, CDR1 is SGHTA and CDR2 is FQGTGA. This CDR3 has 15 amino acids. V was cut by 1 base and J by 8 bases, with 12 bases left in between. This chain's CDR3 is CASSLNAQGYSPLHF. DNA of the CDR3: TGTGCCAGCAGCTTAAATGCACAGGGATATTCACCCCTCCACTTT.

This rearrangement joins TRBV29-1 to TRBJ2-2; D is undetermined. The CDR3 consists of 12 residues. The germline CDR1 and CDR2 sequences are SQVTM and ANQGSEA. V dropped 5 bases and J dropped 4 bases, with 8 bases sitting between them. CDR3 protein: CSVQPPTGELFF. The DNA for the CDR3 is TGCAGCGTTCAGCCTCCCACCGGGGAGCTGTTTTTT.

The chain couples TRBV9 to TRBJ2-6, with TRBD2 identical over 10 bases. CDR1 is SGDLS, CDR2 YYNGEE, per germline. The CDR3 sequence is 15 residues long. J gave up 8 bases and V 3 bases, and 5 bases lay outside the gene matches. The DNA for the CDR3 is TGTGCCAGCAGCGGAGGAGCGGGAGGGCCCAACGTCCTGACTTTC. The encoded protein is CASSGGAGGPNVLTF.

This clonotype has ten or more counts. CDR3 sequence: CASSHRTTSGRAYEQYF. CDR3 DNA sequence: TGTGCCAGCAGCCATAGGACTACTAGCGGGAGGGCCTACGAGCAGTACTTC. This chain uses TRBV14 with TRBJ2-7, with 13 bases aligning to TRBD2. CDR1 and CDR2 (germline): SGHDN, FVKESK. Unmatched junction bases numbered 7, after V lost 3 bases and J lost 2 bases. There are 17 residues in the CDR3.

This rearrangement joins TRBV10-3 to TRBJ2-7, with 8 bases identical to TRBD2. There are 15 residues in the CDR3. J lost 3 bases, V lost 6 bases, and 10 bases had no gene match. The germline V gene has CDR1 ENHRY and CDR2 SYGVKD. DNA for the CDR3: TGTGCCATCAGGGAGAGACTAGCGCCATACTACGAGCAGTACTTC. This sequence encodes CAIRERLAPYYEQYF.

This chain links TRBV3-1 with TRBJ1-2; D not certain. V shed 0 bases and J shed 3 bases, with 11 bases lying between them. This CDR3 is built from 15 residues. Germline CDR1 is LGHDT and CDR2 is YNNKEL (reference sequence). CDR3 nucleotides: TGTGCCAGCAGCCAAGATCGTAGAGGTGACTATGGCTACACCTTC. It yields the protein CASSQDRRGDYGYTF.

This clonotype was picked up many times. This chain connects TRBV2 to TRBJ2-7, with TRBD2 matching over 13 bases. Germline V gene lookup returns CDR1 SNHLY and CDR2 FYNNEI. There are 15 residues in the CDR3. V lost 4 bases to trimming and J lost 7 bases; unmatched junction nucleotides: 7. Here the CDR3 DNA reads TGTGCCAGCAGTGGTAGGACTAGCGGGAGTGGTGAGCAGTACTTC. This encodes CASSGRTSGSGEQYF. Full variable domain (remainder filled in from reference TRBV2 and TRBJ2-7): EPEVTQTPSHQVTQMGQEVILRCVPISNHLYFYWYRQILGQKVEFLVSFYNNEISEKSEIFDDQFSVERPDGSNFTLKIRSTKLEDSAMYFCASSGRTSGSGEQYFGPGTRLTVT.

This clonotype was counted between two and nine times. The V and J genes are TRBV29-1 and TRBJ2-7; TRBD2 agrees at 10 bases. CDR3 size: 13 residues. V lost 1 base, J lost 5 bases, and 2 bases stayed unmatched. The germline CDR1 and CDR2 sequences are SQVTM and ANQGSEA. CDR3 amino acids: CSVEGGLANEQYF. CDR3 DNA: TGCAGCGTTGAAGGGGGACTAGCGAACGAGCAGTACTTC.

This clonotype was seen repeatedly, ten times or more. In nucleotides, the CDR3 is TGTGCCAGCAGCTTAGAGCGGGAAGAGACCCAGTACTTC. Protein: CASSLEREETQYF. V gene TRBV7-3 combines with J gene TRBJ2-5; D might be TRBD2 (6 bases). Trimming took 2 bases from V and 3 from J, leaving 7 bases between them. Germline CDR1 and CDR2: SGHTA and FQGTGA. There are 13 residues in the CDR3.

The chain is built from TRBV9 and TRBJ1-1; 7 bases are shared with TRBD1. Germline CDR1 SGDLS, CDR2 YYNGEE. The CDR3 loop spans 12 amino acids. V was pared by 10 bases and J by 5 bases, with 8 bases of the junction left unmatched. CDR3 region: CARQGRGTEAFF. In DNA, the CDR3 is TGTGCCCGACAGGGAAGGGGAACTGAAGCTTTCTTT.

The chain has TRBV7-8 and TRBJ1-3; no clear D. The CDR3 totals 16 residues. Germline V gene data show CDR1 as SGHVS and CDR2 as FQNEAQ. V lost 4 bases, J lost 4 bases, and 17 bases lay in between. The CDR3 coding sequence is TGTGCCAGCAGCTATAGGAGGGCAGGACCCGGAAACACCATATATTTT. As protein: CASSYRRAGPGNTIYF.

The chain employs TRBV10-3 and TRBJ1-5; TRBD1 might be the D (5 bases). Looked up from germline, CDR1 is ENHRY and CDR2 is SYGVKD. The CDR3 covers 15 residues. V was clipped by 11 bases and J by 1 base, with 18 bases between them. CDR3 region: CASSSGPRSNQPQHF. CDR3 sequence (DNA): TGTGCCTCCAGTTCGGGACCCAGGAGCAATCAGCCCCAGCATTTT.

CDR3 DNA: TGTGCCAGCAGCCACCGGGACAGGAATGAAAAACTGTTTTTT. This gives the protein CASSHRDRNEKLFF. The V gene is TRBV7-9, the J gene TRBJ1-4, with 8 positions matching TRBD1. The V segment lost 5 bases and the J segment 5 bases; nucleotides outside the gene matches: 4. Per germline, CDR1 SEHNR and CDR2 FQNEAQ (reference sequence). The CDR3 spans 14 residues.

The chain joins TRBV11-2 to TRBJ1-4; D might be TRBD1 (6 bases). Trimming took 4 bases from V and 6 from J, leaving 21 bases between them. This CDR3 has 17 amino acids. The germline V gene has CDR1 SGHAT and CDR2 FQNNGV. CDR3 loop: CASSSRTDKWEDEKLFF. In DNA form, the CDR3 reads TGTGCCAGCAGCTCCCGGACAGATAAGTGGGAGGATGAAAAACTGTTTTTT.

This clonotype was observed a handful of times. V is TRBV15 and J is TRBJ2-7, with 8 bases matching TRBD2. V trimming: 3 bases; J trimming: 2 bases; junction bases outside the gene matches: 3. The germline CDR1 and CDR2 sequences are LNHNV and YYDKDF (reference sequence). The CDR3 loop spans 14 amino acids. The CDR3 coding sequence is TGTGCCACCAGCAGGGCGCGGGGGGCCTACGAGCAGTACTTC. This codes for CATSRARGAYEQYF. Full variable domain (remainder filled in from reference TRBV15 and TRBJ2-7): DAMVIQNPRYQVTQFGKPVTLSCSQTLNHNVMYWYQQKSSQAPKLLFHYYDKDFNNEADTPDNFQSRRPNTSFCFLDIRSPGLGDTAMYLCATSRARGAYEQYFGPGTRLTVT.

This clonotype was seen only a few times. The rearrangement joins TRBV7-6 to TRBJ1-6; 7 nucleotides agree with TRBD1. CDR3 length: 14 amino acids. With V trimmed by 3 bases and J by 7 bases, 3 bases remained unmatched. Germline CDR1 is SGHVS and CDR2 is FNYEAQ. The CDR3 DNA is TGTGCCAGCAGCTTCGGGACAGTCAATTCACCCCTCCACTTT. It specifies CASSFGTVNSPLHF.

This clonotype has a count of ten or more. A junction end diverges from the germline sequence, so it may reflect a read error. The chain carries TRBV9 and TRBJ1-3; D is unclear. There are 12 residues in the CDR3. Germline CDR1 reads SGDLS; CDR2 reads YYNGEE. CDR3 loop: CASSPGGDTIYF. The CDR3 DNA reads TGTGCCAGCAGCCCAGGTGGAGACACCATATATTTT.

This rearrangement joins TRBV29-1 to TRBJ2-7; perhaps TRBD2 as D (6 bases). The V and J ends lost 6 bases and 3 bases respectively, with 15 bases between them. Germline V gene data show CDR1 as SQVTM and CDR2 as ANQGSEA. CDR3 length equals 13 residues. Here the CDR3 reads CSVYTGRSYEQYF. DNA of the CDR3: TGCAGCGTCTATACCGGGAGAAGCTACGAGCAGTACTTC.

This rearrangement joins TRBV30 to TRBJ1-1; TRBD1 is a possible D gene (5 bases). Germline V CDR1 and CDR2: GTSNPN, SVGIG (reference sequence). There are 13 residues in the CDR3. The V end was cut by 2 bases, the J end by 7 bases, with 14 bases between. The CDR3 sequence is CAWSFEVGGEAFF. The DNA for the CDR3 is TGTGCCTGGAGTTTTGAAGTTGGGGGTGAAGCTTTCTTT.

This clonotype was seen more than once but under ten times. This chain connects TRBV25-1 to TRBJ2-5; TRBD2 aligns across 10 bases. The CDR3 runs 16 residues. Germline V gene data show CDR1 as MGHDK and CDR2 as SYGVNS. CDR3: CAREGGLAVYQETQYF. The CDR3 DNA reads as TGTGCTAGAGAGGGTGGACTAGCGGTGTACCAAGAGACCCAGTACTTC.

The chain employs TRBV24-1 and TRBJ2-7; 7 nucleotides match TRBD2. J lost 7 bases, V lost 3 bases, and 14 bases had no gene match. Germline-derived CDR1 and CDR2 are KGHDR and SFDVKD. This CDR3 spans 16 amino acids. The CDR3 is CATSDETGTTSGEQYF. The CDR3 coding sequence is TGTGCCACCAGTGATGAAACCGGGACTACCTCGGGGGAGCAGTACTTC.

The chain carries TRBV11-1 and TRBJ2-7; no clear D. This CDR3 has 10 amino acids. Trimming pared 6 bases from V and 6 bases from J, leaving 6 bases between. Germline V gene lookup returns CDR1 SGHAT and CDR2 FQDESV (reference sequence). CDR3 bases: TGTGCCAGCAGACCAGCCGAGCAGTACTTC. Translation gives CASRPAEQYF.

The chain is built from TRBV7-3 and TRBJ2-7, with a tentative D call TRBD2 (5 bases). CDR1 is SGHTA and CDR2 is FQGTGA in the germline V gene. The CDR3 has 16 residues. Trimming pared 0 bases from V and 4 bases from J, leaving 16 bases between. CDR3 DNA sequence: TGTGCCAGCAGCTTAACCGGGATAGGAGCCAGTTACGAGCAGTACTTC. It codes for CASSLTGIGASYEQYF.

This clonotype was seen more than once but under ten times. The chain employs TRBV7-2 and TRBJ1-2, with D unresolved. Trimming removed 5 bases from V and 3 bases from J, with 10 bases in between. This CDR3 is 13 amino acids long. Germline CDR1 and CDR2: SGHTA and FQGNSA. CDR3 in DNA: TGTGCCAGCAGCCCCGGGCCTTACTATGGCTACACCTTC. Residues: CASSPGPYYGYTF. Variable domain in full (rest from reference TRBV7-2 and TRBJ1-2): GAGVSQSPSNKVTEKGKDVELRCDPISGHTALYWYRQSLGQGLEFLIYFQGNSAPDKSGLPSDRFSAERTGGSVSTLTIQRTQQEDSAVYLCASSPGPYYGYTFGSGTRLTVV.

The table lists this clonotype with many counts. This rearrangement joins TRBV4-3 to TRBJ1-2; D might be TRBD1 (5 bases). Trimming took 0 bases from V and 8 from J, leaving 13 bases between them. From germline, CDR1 is LGHNA and CDR2 YSLEER. This CDR3 contains 14 residues. The CDR3 protein is CASSQDRRGEGYTF. The CDR3 DNA reads as TGCGCCAGCAGCCAAGATCGACGAGGGGAAGGCTACACCTTC.

This clonotype was detected many times. J is TRBJ2-7 and V is TRBV10-3; maybe TRBD2 (6 bases). CDR1 and CDR2 (germline): ENHRY, SYGVKD. This CDR3 spans 14 amino acids. V shed 10 bases and J shed 2 bases, with 18 bases lying between them. CDR3 DNA: TGTGCCACCCGTAGACTAGACGTTCCCTACGAGCAGTACTTC. As protein: CATRRLDVPYEQYF.

This clonotype was seen a handful of times. This chain joins TRBV28 and TRBJ1-2; 7 bases map to TRBD1. CDR3 length equals 13 residues. Germline CDR1 is MDHEN and CDR2 is SYDVKM. Losses at the gene ends were 4 bases for V and 5 bases for J; bases not matched to a gene: 4. In nucleotides, the CDR3 is TGTGCCAGCAGTTATGACAGGGTATATGGCTACACCTTC. It encodes CASSYDRVYGYTF.